Following are 28 T cell receptor beta chains from one sample sequenced in a study of low-dose radiotherapy and immunotherapy resistance in tumors (dated by TCRdb to between 2021 and 2024). Explained via the paper, the time point label denotes: before trial treatment. The sequencing machine was an Illumina HiSeq 2500. First-strand cDNA was synthesized using Superscript III and a set of TRAV- and TRBV-specific primers, so that both TCRalpha and TCRbeta chains were covered. A roughly 19-cycle PCR with Phusion amplified the TCRs, pairing a constant-region primer with the adapter that was attached to the V primers. TCRdb took the public reads, trimmed them with fastp at Q25, ran MiXCR for clone calling and kept in-frame beta chains. Entries that share a CDR3 protein sequence are merged under the most common genes and DNA. For this sample there are 75,000 to 95,000 distinct CDR3 sequences; approximately 17% appear just once. The top ten constitute roughly 6% of the sample.

This material consisted of PBMCs, taken before treatment. The receptors were gathered from a male donor with prostate cancer.

This clonotype was observed at least ten times. The V gene is TRBV19, the J gene TRBJ2-1, with 10 bases that match TRBD2. Germline values: CDR1 LNHDA, CDR2 SQIVND (reference sequence). The CDR3 consists of 16 residues. The junction had 7 bases not matched to a gene; V was cut back by 4 bases and J by 4 bases. The DNA of the CDR3 is TGTGCCAGTAGTACTTCCAGGACTAGCGGTTACAATGAGCAGTTCTTC. It encodes CASSTSRTSGYNEQFF.

The gene calls are TRBV4-1 and TRBJ2-7; D tentatively reads TRBD1 or TRBD2 (5 bases each). V lost 1 base to trimming and J lost 2 bases, with 18 bases between them. Germline V gene sequence: CDR1 MGHRA, CDR2 YSYEKL. The CDR3 runs to 17 residues. The CDR3 DNA is TGCGCCAGCAGCCAAGGGGGGTGGGGGACGGACACCTACGAGCAGTACTTC. Translated, it gives CASSQGGWGTDTYEQYF.

This clonotype was picked up many times. V is TRBV6-5 and J is TRBJ2-5; 11 bases fit TRBD1. The V segment lost 5 bases and the J segment 2 bases; nucleotides outside the gene matches: 7. There are 16 residues in the CDR3. Germline CDR1 reads MNHEY; CDR2 reads SVGAGI. CDR3 protein: CASSRAGTGGQETQYF. CDR3 sequence (DNA): TGTGCCAGCAGTCGGGCGGGGACAGGGGGACAAGAGACCCAGTACTTC.

This clonotype was detected ten times or more. This chain links TRBV11-2 with TRBJ2-1; D call uncertain. V lost 5 bases to trimming and J lost 4 bases, with 18 bases between them. CDR1 SGHAT and CDR2 FQNNGV come from the germline V gene. The CDR3 contains 16 residues. The CDR3 DNA is TGTGCCAGCAGCCTATCTCCCCTCGGACCGTACAATGAGCAGTTCTTC. This gives the protein CASSLSPLGPYNEQFF.

The table lists this clonotype with many counts. In DNA, the CDR3 is TGTGCCACCAGTGGGGCACATGCCTACGAGCAGTACTTC. Translating it yields CATSGAHAYEQYF. The J gene is TRBJ2-7, the V gene TRBV24-1, with unresolved D. V was trimmed by 5 bases and J by 2 bases, leaving 9 bases between them. The germline CDR1 and CDR2 sequences are KGHDR and SFDVKD. The CDR3 covers 13 residues.

At least ten counts were recorded for this clonotype. The V and J genes are TRBV7-2 and TRBJ1-2, with 9 positions matching TRBD1. Germline V gene data show CDR1 as SGHTA and CDR2 as FQGNSA. The CDR3 loop spans 14 amino acids. Trimming took 5 bases from V and 4 from J; bases not matched to a gene: 5. CDR3 sequence: CASSPLGQGYGYTF. DNA of the CDR3: TGTGCCAGCAGCCCTCTGGGACAGGGCTATGGCTACACCTTC.

This clonotype has a count of ten or more. The genes are TRBV7-3 and TRBJ2-3, with D possibly being TRBD2 (7 bases). Germline CDR1 SGHTA, CDR2 FQGTGA. Trimming stripped 5 bases from V and 4 bases from J, with 16 bases between. This CDR3 region has 15 residues. The CDR3: CASSPPGGGADTQYF. CDR3 in DNA: TGTGCCAGCAGCCCCCCCGGAGGGGGGGCAGATACGCAGTATTTT.

This clonotype was observed at least ten times. The V gene is TRBV6-2 or TRBV6-3, the J gene TRBJ2-7; D gene uncertain. Trimming pared 6 bases from V and 4 bases from J, leaving 19 bases between. This CDR3 has 15 amino acids. Germline V CDR1 and CDR2: MNHEY, SVGEGT. CDR3 loop: CASSRAPNPQYEQYF. The CDR3 DNA reads TGTGCCAGCAGCCGGGCTCCGAACCCACAGTACGAGCAGTACTTC.

This clonotype was seen ten or more times. V usage is TRBV3-1 and J usage is TRBJ2-1; TRBD1 matches 7 bases. The CDR3 has 18 amino acids. Germline V lookup: CDR1 LGHDT, CDR2 YNNKEL (reference sequence). The junction had 13 bases not matched to a gene; V was cut back by 3 bases and J by 2 bases. The CDR3 DNA sequence: TGTGCCAGCAGCCAGCTTTACCGACAGGGACGGACCTACAATGAGCAGTTCTTC. Translating gives CASSQLYRQGRTYNEQFF.

This clonotype appeared many times. The CDR3 loop is CASSSNSWGNGSTIYF. The CDR3 DNA follows: TGTGCCAGCAGCTCTAACTCCTGGGGCAACGGGAGCACCATATATTTT. The V gene is TRBV7-3, the J gene TRBJ1-3; D may be TRBD1 (5 bases). V lost 4 bases and J 9 bases, leaving 22 bases between the germline ends. CDR1 and CDR2 from the germline V gene are SGHTA and FQGTGA. The CDR3 is made up of 16 amino acids.

This clonotype turned up a few times. This likely traces to a read error, being one base from a far larger clone. The rearrangement joins TRBV6-1 to TRBJ2-7; 11 nucleotides align to TRBD1. Germline lookup yields CDR1 MNHNS and CDR2 SASEGT. V lost 8 bases, J lost 7 bases, and 7 bases stayed unmatched. The CDR3 is made up of 13 amino acids. CDR3 protein: CASCWTGGSEQYF. CDR3 nucleotides: TGTGCCAGCTGCTGGACAGGGGGCAGTGAGCAGTACTTC.

This clonotype has only one observation. A read error likely explains this, since a far larger clone differs by one base. Without the conserved terminal phenylalanine or tryptophan, this CDR3 likely stems from a read error. V is TRBV6-2 or TRBV6-3 and J is TRBJ1-5; 8 nucleotides match TRBD1. With 6 bases clipped from V and 7 bases from J, the junction kept 11 bases outside the gene matches. CDR1 MNHEY and CDR2 SVGEGT come from the germline V gene. This CDR3 is 15 amino acids long. DNA of the CDR3: TGTGCCAGCAGCCTGACAGGGGAAAGGGGGCAGCCCCAGCATTGT. The encoded protein is CASSLTGERGQPQHC.

This clonotype was observed many times. The rearrangement uses TRBV18 and TRBJ2-3, with 13 bases fitting TRBD2. Germline CDR1 KGHSH, CDR2 LQKENI. The CDR3 is made up of 19 amino acids. V shed 3 bases and J 4 bases; nucleotides not matched to a gene: 13. The CDR3, as DNA: TGTGCCAGCTCACCCCAAAGACTAGCGGGGGGTGTATTCGCAGATACGCAGTATTTT. It specifies CASSPQRLAGGVFADTQYF.

This clonotype has ten or more counts. J is TRBJ2-3 and V is TRBV2; TRBD1 matches 8 bases. J lost 0 bases, V lost 5 bases, and 4 bases had no gene match. CDR3 length equals 15 residues. The germline gives CDR1 SNHLY, CDR2 FYNNEI. This CDR3 is CASSRRDRSTDTQYF. In DNA form, the CDR3 reads TGTGCCAGCAGTCGCCGGGACAGGAGCACAGATACGCAGTATTTT.

In this sample, this clonotype turned up many times. V and J are TRBV20-1 and TRBJ2-1; possible D gene TRBD2, 7 bases. CDR3 length: 15 residues. V was shortened by 0 bases and J by 2 bases, with 11 bases between the two germline ends. Germline-derived CDR1 and CDR2 are DFQATT and SNEGSKA (reference sequence). This chain's CDR3 is CSARDAGGPYNEQFF. For the CDR3, the DNA is TGCAGTGCTAGAGATGCCGGGGGGCCCTACAATGAGCAGTTCTTC.

This clonotype was detected many times. The V and J genes are TRBV4-2 and TRBJ1-5, with TRBD1 matching over 8 bases. V was pared by 6 bases and J by 1 base, with 8 bases of the junction left unmatched. The CDR3 loop spans 16 amino acids. Germline V gene lookup returns CDR1 LGHNA and CDR2 YNFKEQ. The CDR3 region is CASRQATGESNQPQHF. The DNA of the CDR3 is TGTGCCAGCAGGCAGGCGACAGGGGAGAGCAATCAGCCCCAGCATTTT.

The V and J genes are TRBV12-3 or TRBV12-4 and TRBJ1-1, with D maybe TRBD1 (5 bases). The length of the CDR3 is 14 residues. Trimming pared 7 bases from V and 4 bases from J, leaving 16 bases between. The DNA for the CDR3 is TGTGCCAGCACCAAGACAGTCCTAGGCACTGAAGCTTTCTTT. It specifies CASTKTVLGTEAFF.

This clonotype was recorded at least ten times. The rearrangement uses TRBV9 and TRBJ2-2; 7 bases map to TRBD1. This CDR3 has 15 amino acids. V trimming: 4 bases; J trimming: 2 bases; junction bases outside the gene matches: 5. CDR1 and CDR2 from the germline V gene are SGDLS and YYNGEE. CDR3 loop: CASSTGQSNTGELFF. As DNA, the CDR3 is TGTGCCAGCAGCACGGGACAGTCCAACACCGGGGAGCTGTTTTTT. The full variable domain, completed using reference TRBV9 and TRBJ2-2, is DSGVTQTPKHLITATGQRVTLRCSPRSGDLSVYWYQQSLDQGLQFLIQYYNGEERAKGNILERFSAQQFPDLHSELNLSSLELGDSALYFCASSTGQSNTGELFFGEGSRLTVL.

This clonotype showed up many times. The chain joins TRBV11-2 to TRBJ1-1; D gene uncertain. CDR1 and CDR2 (germline): SGHAT, FQNNGV. The ends were cut back, 3 bases at V and 3 bases at J, with 14 bases in the middle. This CDR3 contains 15 residues. The CDR3 is CASSLGVGWDTEAFF. In DNA, the CDR3 is TGTGCCAGCAGCTTGGGAGTAGGTTGGGACACTGAAGCTTTCTTT. The full variable domain, with the rest looked up from reference TRBV11-2 and TRBJ1-1, is EAGVAQSPRYKIIEKRQSVAFWCNPISGHATLYWYQQILGQGPKLLIQFQNNGVVDDSQLPKDRFSAERLKGVDSTLKIQPAKLEDSAVYLCASSLGVGWDTEAFFGQGTRLTVV.

In its sample, this clonotype was seen many times. The gene calls are TRBV12-3 or TRBV12-4 and TRBJ2-3; no reliable D call. The CDR3 is 11 amino acids. V was clipped by 3 bases and J by 4 bases, with 2 bases between them. CDR3 loop: CASSFADTQYF. As DNA, the CDR3 is TGTGCCAGCAGTTTCGCAGATACGCAGTATTTT.

About this clonotype itself: A far larger clone is a single base away, which makes a read error likely. This chain links TRBV27 with TRBJ2-7, with D hard to call. Trimming removed 5 bases at V and 7 bases at J, with 24 bases between. Germline V lookup: CDR1 MNHEY, CDR2 SMNVEV (reference sequence). The CDR3 has 16 residues. The CDR3, as DNA: TGTGCCAGCAGTGAACTGGGTCAACCGTCGTCTTCGGAGCAGTACTTC. This gives the protein CASSELGQPSSSEQYF.

This clonotype was seen repeatedly, ten times or more. This chain links TRBV5-4 with TRBJ2-3; TRBD1 matches 11 bases. This CDR3 has 15 residues. The trim removed 4 bases at V and 1 base at J, leaving 2 bases unmatched. From germline, CDR1 is SGHNT and CDR2 YYREEE (reference sequence). Here the CDR3 DNA reads TGTGCCAGCAGCCTGGACAGGGGGCGCACAGATACGCAGTATTTT. Translation: CASSLDRGRTDTQYF. Looking up the rest from reference TRBV5-4 and TRBJ2-3 gives the full variable domain: ETGVTQSPTHLIKTRGQQVTLRCSSQSGHNTVSWYQQALGQGPQFIFQYYREEENGRGNFPPRFSGLQFPNYSSELNVNALELDDSALYLCASSLDRGRTDTQYFGPGTRLTVL.

The chain uses TRBV28 and TRBJ1-2; D is possibly TRBD1 (5 bases). This CDR3 comprises 15 residues. The germline gives CDR1 MDHEN, CDR2 SYDVKM. V was shortened by 7 bases and J by 6 bases, with 21 bases between the two germline ends. The DNA for the CDR3 is TGTGCCAGCACCCTCGACCCGGGACGGGGGGATGGCTACACCTTC. It translates to CASTLDPGRGDGYTF.

This clonotype was observed at least ten times. The J gene is TRBJ2-6, the V gene TRBV7-2; TRBD2 is a possible D gene (7 bases). V was clipped by 5 bases and J by 4 bases, with 24 bases between them. CDR1 is SGHTA and CDR2 is FQGNSA in the germline V gene. The CDR3 totals 19 residues. CDR3 sequence: CASSHLGGGGREGANVLTF. CDR3 DNA: TGTGCCAGCAGCCACCTGGGGGGCGGGGGCCGCGAGGGGGCCAACGTCCTGACTTTC.

This clonotype was counted at least ten times. J is TRBJ2-1 and V is TRBV5-4; 7 nucleotides align to TRBD1. Per the germline V gene, CDR1 is SGHNT and CDR2 is YYREEE (reference sequence). With 0 bases clipped from V and 15 bases from J, the junction kept 9 bases outside the gene matches. CDR3 length equals 13 residues. CDR3 DNA: TGTGCCAGCAGCTTGGGGGACAGTTCTACCTGGTTCTTC. Translating it yields CASSLGDSSTWFF. Using reference TRBV5-4 and TRBJ2-1 for the parts outside the CDR3, the full variable domain is ETGVTQSPTHLIKTRGQQVTLRCSSQSGHNTVSWYQQALGQGPQFIFQYYREEENGRGNFPPRFSGLQFPNYSSELNVNALELDDSALYLCASSLGDSSTWFFGPGTRLTVL.

This clonotype was seen repeatedly, ten times or more. This chain connects TRBV6-2 or TRBV6-3 to TRBJ2-1; no firm D call. Germline V gene lookup returns CDR1 MNHEY and CDR2 SVGEGT. V lost 7 bases to trimming and J lost 8 bases, with 9 bases between them. The CDR3 extends over 11 amino acids. For the CDR3, the DNA is TGTGCCAGCAAAAACCGGGATGAGCAGTTCTTC. Translation gives CASKNRDEQFF.

To note about this clonotype: One end of the junction fails to match germline, which may point to a read error. The V and J genes are TRBV11-2 and TRBJ2-7; 9 bases are shared with TRBD2. The CDR3 contains 18 residues. CDR1 and CDR2 (germline): SGHAT, FQNNGV. The CDR3 region is CASSLDGLDVAGVDEQYF. Written as DNA, the CDR3 is TGTGCCAGCAGCCTAGACGGGCTAGACGTAGCGGGAGTCGACGAGCAGTACTTC.

This clonotype was recorded many times. The CDR3 reads CASSLGPGGVGTEAFF. CDR3 bases: TGTGCCAGCAGTTTGGGTCCAGGGGGCGTTGGCACTGAAGCTTTCTTT. The gene calls are TRBV28 and TRBJ1-1, with TRBD1 matching over 8 bases. Per the germline V gene, CDR1 is MDHEN and CDR2 is SYDVKM. With V trimmed by 3 bases and J by 4 bases, 10 bases remained unmatched. The CDR3 has 16 amino acids.